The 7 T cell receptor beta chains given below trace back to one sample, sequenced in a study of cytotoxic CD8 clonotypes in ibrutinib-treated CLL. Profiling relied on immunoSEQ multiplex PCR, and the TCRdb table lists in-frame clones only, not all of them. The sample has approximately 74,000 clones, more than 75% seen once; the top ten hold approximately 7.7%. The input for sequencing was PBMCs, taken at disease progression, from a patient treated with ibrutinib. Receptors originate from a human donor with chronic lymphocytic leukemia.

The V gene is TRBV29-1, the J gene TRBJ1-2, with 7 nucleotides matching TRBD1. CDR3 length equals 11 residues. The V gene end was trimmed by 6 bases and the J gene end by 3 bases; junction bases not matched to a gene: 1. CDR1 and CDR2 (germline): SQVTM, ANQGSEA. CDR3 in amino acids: CSVQGHYGYTF. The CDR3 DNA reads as TGCAGCGTACAGGGGCACTATGGCTACACCTTC.

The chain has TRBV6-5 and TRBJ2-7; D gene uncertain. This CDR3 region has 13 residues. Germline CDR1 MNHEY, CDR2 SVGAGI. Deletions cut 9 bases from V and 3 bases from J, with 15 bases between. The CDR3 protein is CASQKQAHYEQYF. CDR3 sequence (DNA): TGTGCCAGTCAAAAGCAGGCGCACTACGAGCAGTACTTC.

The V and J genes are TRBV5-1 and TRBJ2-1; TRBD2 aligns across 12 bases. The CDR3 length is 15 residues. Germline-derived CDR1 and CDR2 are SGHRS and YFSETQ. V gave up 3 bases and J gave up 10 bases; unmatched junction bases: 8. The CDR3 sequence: CASSSPGLAGKEQFF. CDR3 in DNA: TGCGCCAGCAGCTCCCCCGGACTAGCGGGAAAAGAGCAGTTCTTC.

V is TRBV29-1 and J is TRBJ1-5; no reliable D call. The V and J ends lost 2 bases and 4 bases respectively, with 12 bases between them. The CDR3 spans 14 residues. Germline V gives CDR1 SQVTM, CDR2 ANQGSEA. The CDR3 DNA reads TGCAGCGTTGAATTGGGTTCGGGGAATCAGCCCCAGCATTTT. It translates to CSVELGSGNQPQHF.

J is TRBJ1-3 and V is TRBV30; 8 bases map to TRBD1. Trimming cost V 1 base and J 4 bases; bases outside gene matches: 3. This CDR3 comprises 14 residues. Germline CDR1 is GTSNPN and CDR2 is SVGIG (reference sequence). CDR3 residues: CAWSGGTGGNTIYF. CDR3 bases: TGTGCCTGGAGTGGCGGGACAGGCGGAAACACCATATATTTT.

The DNA of the CDR3 is TGTGCCAGCAGCTTTGTCGGGGACAGGGTATCACCCCTCCACTTT. It yields the protein CASSFVGDRVSPLHF. The chain links TRBV7-9 to TRBJ1-6; 9 bases fit TRBD1. The CDR3 is made up of 15 amino acids. The V gene's germline CDR1 is SEHNR and CDR2 FQNEAQ (reference sequence). The J segment lost 10 bases and the V segment lost 3 bases, leaving 7 bases of the junction unmatched.

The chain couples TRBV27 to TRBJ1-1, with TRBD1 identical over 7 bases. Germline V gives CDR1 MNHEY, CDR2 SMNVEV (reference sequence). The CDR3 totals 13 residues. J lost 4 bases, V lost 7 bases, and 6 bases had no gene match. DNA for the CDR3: TGTGCCAGCAAAGAGGACAGGCGCACTGAAGCTTTCTTT. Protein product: CASKEDRRTEAFF.